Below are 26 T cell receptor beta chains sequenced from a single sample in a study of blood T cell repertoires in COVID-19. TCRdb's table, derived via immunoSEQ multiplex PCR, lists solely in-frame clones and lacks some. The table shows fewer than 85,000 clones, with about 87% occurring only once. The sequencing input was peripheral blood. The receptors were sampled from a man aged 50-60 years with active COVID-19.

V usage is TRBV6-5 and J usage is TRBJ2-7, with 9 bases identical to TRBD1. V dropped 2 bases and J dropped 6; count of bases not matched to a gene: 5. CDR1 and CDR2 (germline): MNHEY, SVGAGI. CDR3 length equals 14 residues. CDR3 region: CASSYTGQGSEQYF. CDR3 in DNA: TGTGCCAGCAGTTACACGGGACAGGGATCCGAGCAGTACTTC.

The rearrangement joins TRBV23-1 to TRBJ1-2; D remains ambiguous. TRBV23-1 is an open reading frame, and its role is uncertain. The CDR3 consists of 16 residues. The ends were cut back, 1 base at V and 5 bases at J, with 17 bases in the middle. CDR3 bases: TGCGCCAGCAGTCAATATTATAAGAGTTACTTATATGGCTACACCTTC. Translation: CASSQYYKSYLYGYTF.

The CDR3 bases are TGTGCCAGCAGCTTAGTTCCGGGAGGAGGCTACGAGCAGTACTTC. Amino acids: CASSLVPGGGYEQYF. The chain has TRBV7-2 and TRBJ2-7, with TRBD2 matching 7 bases. CDR1 and CDR2 from the germline V gene are SGHTA and FQGNSA. The CDR3 loop spans 15 amino acids. Trimming at V came to 1 base and at J to 3 bases, leaving 6 bases not matched to a gene.

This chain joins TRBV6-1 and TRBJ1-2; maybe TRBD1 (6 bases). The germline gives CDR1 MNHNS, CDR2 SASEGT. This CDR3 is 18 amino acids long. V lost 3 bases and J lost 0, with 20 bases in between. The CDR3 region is CASSDGGTTGITNYGYTF. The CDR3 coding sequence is TGTGCCAGCAGTGACGGGGGGACCACAGGGATTACTAACTATGGCTACACCTTC.

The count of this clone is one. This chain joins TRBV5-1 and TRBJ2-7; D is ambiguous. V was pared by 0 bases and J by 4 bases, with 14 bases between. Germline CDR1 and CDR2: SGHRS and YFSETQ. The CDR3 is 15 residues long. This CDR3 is CASSLGVGSGYEQYF. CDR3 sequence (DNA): TGCGCCAGCAGCTTGGGCGTAGGATCCGGGTACGAGCAGTACTTC.

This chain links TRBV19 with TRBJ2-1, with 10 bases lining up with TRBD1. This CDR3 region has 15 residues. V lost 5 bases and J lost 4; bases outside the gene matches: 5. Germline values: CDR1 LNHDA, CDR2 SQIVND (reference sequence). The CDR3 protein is CASSETGGAYNEQFF. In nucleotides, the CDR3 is TGTGCCAGTAGTGAGACAGGGGGCGCGTACAATGAGCAGTTCTTC.

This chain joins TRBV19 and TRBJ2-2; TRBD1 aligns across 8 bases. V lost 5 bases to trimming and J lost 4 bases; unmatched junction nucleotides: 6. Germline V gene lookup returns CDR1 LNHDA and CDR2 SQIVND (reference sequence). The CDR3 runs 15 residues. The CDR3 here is CASSAGQVFTGELFF. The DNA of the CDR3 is TGTGCCAGTAGTGCGGGACAGGTGTTCACCGGGGAGCTGTTTTTT.

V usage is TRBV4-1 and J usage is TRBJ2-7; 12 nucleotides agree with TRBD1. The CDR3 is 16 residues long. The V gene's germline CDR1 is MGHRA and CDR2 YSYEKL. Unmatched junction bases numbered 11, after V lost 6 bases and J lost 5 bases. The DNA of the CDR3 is TGCGCCAGCAGAACACTCCCCGGGACAGGGGGCAACGAGCAGTACTTC. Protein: CASRTLPGTGGNEQYF.

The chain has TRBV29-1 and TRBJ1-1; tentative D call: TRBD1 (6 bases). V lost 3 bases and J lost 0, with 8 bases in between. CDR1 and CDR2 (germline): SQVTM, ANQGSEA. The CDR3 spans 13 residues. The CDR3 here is CSVETGMNTEAFF. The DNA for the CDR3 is TGCAGCGTTGAGACAGGCATGAACACTGAAGCTTTCTTT.

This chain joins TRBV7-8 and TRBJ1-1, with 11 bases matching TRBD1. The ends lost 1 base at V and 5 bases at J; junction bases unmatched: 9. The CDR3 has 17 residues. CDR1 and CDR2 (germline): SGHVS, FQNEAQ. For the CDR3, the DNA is TGTGCCAGCAGCTTAGAGGGACAGGGGGTCCCGGGGACTGAAGCTTTCTTT. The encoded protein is CASSLEGQGVPGTEAFF.

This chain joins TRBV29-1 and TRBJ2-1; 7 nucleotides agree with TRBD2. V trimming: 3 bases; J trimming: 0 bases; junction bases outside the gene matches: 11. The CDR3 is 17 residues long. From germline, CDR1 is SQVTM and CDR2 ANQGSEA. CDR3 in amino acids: CSVEELAAAHSYNEQFF. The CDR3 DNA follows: TGCAGCGTTGAGGAGCTAGCGGCCGCCCACTCCTACAATGAGCAGTTCTTC.

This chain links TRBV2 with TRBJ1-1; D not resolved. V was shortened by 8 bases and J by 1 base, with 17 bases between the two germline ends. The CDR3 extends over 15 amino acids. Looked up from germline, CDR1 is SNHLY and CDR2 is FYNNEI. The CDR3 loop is CASRVEVRGNTEAFF. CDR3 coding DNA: TGTGCCAGCCGGGTTGAGGTCAGAGGGAACACTGAAGCTTTCTTT.

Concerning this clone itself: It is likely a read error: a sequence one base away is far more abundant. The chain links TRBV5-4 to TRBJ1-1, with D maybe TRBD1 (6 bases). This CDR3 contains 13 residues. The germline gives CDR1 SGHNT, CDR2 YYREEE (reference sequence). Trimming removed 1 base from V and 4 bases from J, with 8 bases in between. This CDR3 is CASSLLRGTEAFF. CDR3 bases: TGTGCCAGCAGCTTGCTCAGGGGCACTGAAGCTTTCTTT.

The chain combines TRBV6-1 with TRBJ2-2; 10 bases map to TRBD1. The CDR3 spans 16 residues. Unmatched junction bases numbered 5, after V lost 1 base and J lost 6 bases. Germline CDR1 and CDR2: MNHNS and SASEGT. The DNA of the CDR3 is TGTGCCAGCAGTGAAGGGACAGGGGGTTGGCCCGGGGAGCTGTTTTTT. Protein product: CASSEGTGGWPGELFF.

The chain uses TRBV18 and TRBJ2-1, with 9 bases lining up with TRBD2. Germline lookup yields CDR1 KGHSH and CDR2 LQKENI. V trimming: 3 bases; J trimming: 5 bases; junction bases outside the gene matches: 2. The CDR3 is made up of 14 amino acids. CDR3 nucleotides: TGTGCCAGCTCACCCGGGACTAGCCACAATGAGCAGTTCTTC. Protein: CASSPGTSHNEQFF.

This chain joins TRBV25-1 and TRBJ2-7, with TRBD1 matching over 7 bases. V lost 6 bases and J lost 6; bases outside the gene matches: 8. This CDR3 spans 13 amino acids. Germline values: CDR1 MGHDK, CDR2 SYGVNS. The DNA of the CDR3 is TGTGCCAGCAGGCCCACAGGGGTGGGCGAGCAGTACTTC. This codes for CASRPTGVGEQYF.

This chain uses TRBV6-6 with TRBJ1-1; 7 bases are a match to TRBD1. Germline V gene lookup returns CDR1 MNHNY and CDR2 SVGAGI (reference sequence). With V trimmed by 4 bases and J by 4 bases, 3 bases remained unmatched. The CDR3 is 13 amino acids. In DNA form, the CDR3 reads TGTGCCAGCAGTTCCCAGGGGGTCACTGAAGCTTTCTTT. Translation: CASSSQGVTEAFF.

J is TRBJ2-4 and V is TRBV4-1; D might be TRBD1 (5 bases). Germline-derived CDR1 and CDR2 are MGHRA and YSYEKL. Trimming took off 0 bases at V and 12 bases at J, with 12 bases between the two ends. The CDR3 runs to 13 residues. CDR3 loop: CASSQDRSGNQYF. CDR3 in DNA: TGCGCCAGCAGCCAAGATAGGTCAGGGAATCAGTACTTC.

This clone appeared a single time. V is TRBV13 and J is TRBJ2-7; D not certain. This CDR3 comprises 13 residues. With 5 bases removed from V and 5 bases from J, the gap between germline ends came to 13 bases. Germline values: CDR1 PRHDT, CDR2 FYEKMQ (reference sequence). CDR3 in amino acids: CASSHGTRDEQYF. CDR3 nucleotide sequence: TGTGCCAGCAGCCACGGAACCCGGGACGAGCAGTACTTC.

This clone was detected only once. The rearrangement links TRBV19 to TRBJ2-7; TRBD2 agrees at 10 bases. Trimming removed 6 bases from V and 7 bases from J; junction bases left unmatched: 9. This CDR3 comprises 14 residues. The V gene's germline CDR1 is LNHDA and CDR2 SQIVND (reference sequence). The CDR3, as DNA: TGTGCCAGTAGGCGGACTAGCGGCAATTCAGAGCAGTACTTC. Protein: CASRRTSGNSEQYF.

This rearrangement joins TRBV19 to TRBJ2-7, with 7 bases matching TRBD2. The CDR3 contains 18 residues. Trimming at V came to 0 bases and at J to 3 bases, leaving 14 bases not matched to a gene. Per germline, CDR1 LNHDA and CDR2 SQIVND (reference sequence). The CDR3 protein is CASSIDGRSRRGVYEQYF. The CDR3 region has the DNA TGTGCCAGTAGTATAGATGGAAGGAGCCGACGGGGGGTCTACGAGCAGTACTTC.

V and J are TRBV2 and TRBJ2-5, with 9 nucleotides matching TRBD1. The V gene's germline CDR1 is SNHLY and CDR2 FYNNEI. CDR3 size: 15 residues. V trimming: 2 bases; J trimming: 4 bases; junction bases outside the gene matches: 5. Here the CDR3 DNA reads TGTGCCAGCAGTGAACGAGGGACAGGGCGAGAGACCCAGTACTTC. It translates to CASSERGTGRETQYF.

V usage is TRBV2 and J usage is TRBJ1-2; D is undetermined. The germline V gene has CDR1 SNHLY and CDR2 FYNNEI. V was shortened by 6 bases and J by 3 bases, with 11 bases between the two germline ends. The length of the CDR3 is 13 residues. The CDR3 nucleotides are TGTGCCAGCAGATGGAGGACCGACTATGGCTACACCTTC. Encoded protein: CASRWRTDYGYTF. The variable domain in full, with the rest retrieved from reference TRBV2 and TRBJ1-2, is EPEVTQTPSHQVTQMGQEVILRCVPISNHLYFYWYRQILGQKVEFLVSFYNNEISEKSEIFDDQFSVERPDGSNFTLKIRSTKLEDSAMYFCASRWRTDYGYTFGSGTRLTVV.

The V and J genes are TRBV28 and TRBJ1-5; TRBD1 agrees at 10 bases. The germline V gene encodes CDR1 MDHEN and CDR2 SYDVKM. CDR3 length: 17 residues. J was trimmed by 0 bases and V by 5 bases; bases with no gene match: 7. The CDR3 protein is CASSVDRGALSNQPQHF. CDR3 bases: TGTGCCAGCAGTGTGGACAGGGGGGCTCTTAGCAATCAGCCCCAGCATTTT.

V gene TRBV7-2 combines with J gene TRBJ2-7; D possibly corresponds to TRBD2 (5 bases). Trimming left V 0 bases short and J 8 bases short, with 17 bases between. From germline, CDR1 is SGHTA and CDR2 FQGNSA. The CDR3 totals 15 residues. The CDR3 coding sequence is TGTGCCAGCAGCTTAGCCGGGCAGACTACTACGCAGCAGTACTTC. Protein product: CASSLAGQTTTQQYF.

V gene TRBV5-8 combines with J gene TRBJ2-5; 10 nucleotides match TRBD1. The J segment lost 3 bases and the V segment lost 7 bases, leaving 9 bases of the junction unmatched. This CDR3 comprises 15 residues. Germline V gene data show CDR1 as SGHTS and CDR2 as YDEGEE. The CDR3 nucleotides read TGTGCCAGCGACCTTCCCGGGACAGGGGAAGAGACCCAGTACTTC. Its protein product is CASDLPGTGEETQYF.